This TCR beta chain derives from a study of T cell responses to AZD1222 COVID-19 vaccine (TCRdb year 2021). In the study overall: AZD1222 recipients given second doses at about 4 weeks or at about 12 weeks were pooled, since spike-specific TCR depth and breadth were not found to differ between the two schedules. A total of 233 trial participants underwent TCR sequencing, of whom about 200 had received two doses of AZD1222 and 26 had received two doses of the MenACWY control vaccine. Trial participants were enrolled into age subgroups of 18-55, 56-69 and 70-plus years, which contained around 150, 29 and 61 TCR-sequenced participants, respectively. General findings and caveats noted by the study authors: Spike-specific TCR breadth and depth rose significantly after two AZD1222 doses compared with day 0 and with MenACWY recipients. No day 14 peak-response samples were available, so repertoires were characterized only after the peak T cell response. In the small 56-69-year group, the increase in depth fell short of significance, most likely because of low power. Participants were mostly white British and included more females than males, and it was suggested by the authors that clonal diversity may have been underestimated. Conclusions about previously exposed vaccinees are limited, since just five to seven AZD1222 recipients were seropositive for SARS-CoV-2 at baseline. The vaccine-associated CD4 TCRs covered the entire spike protein, and the dominant responses fell in regions 160-218 and 743-854. Epitopes outside the regions mutated in the B.1.351 and B.1.1.7 variants were reportedly recognized by nearly half of the unique spike-specific TCRs.

Taken with the paper, the label for time point translates to: baseline before first vaccination. Vaccinee samples came from UK trials COV001 and COV002, including a single-blind randomized controlled phase 2/3 trial of AZD1222 (ChAdOx1 nCoV-19) in healthy adults. For TCRbeta chain sequencing, PBMC samples were collected from trial participants at day 0 and at day 28 after the second dose. To note about this clone: The antigen this receptor binds is unknown. No much larger clonotype is one base removed from it; base qualities were not supplied. Other DNA sequences of this sample code for an identical CDR3.

The CDR3 regions of human TCRbeta chains were subjected to immunosequencing. As for how the authors treated the data: Repertoire TCRs were matched against a reference library of SARS-CoV-2-specific TCRs generated with the MIRA antigen-specificity platform. Breadth was defined as the fraction of unique TCRs that were SARS-CoV-2-associated, and depth was defined as the fraction of total T cells that were SARS-CoV-2-associated. Using the MIRA data, every spike-specific TCR was mapped to the spike region that the TCR reacted to and assigned to either a CD4 or a CD8 class. Log10-transformed breadth and depth values were compared by one-way ANOVA with Sidak's multiple comparisons tests. TCRdb carries this immuneACCESS record with in-frame sequences only. Its versions omit some clonotypes, under half of them owing to an unresolved V gene in the studies checked, with the rest unexplained. Clonal size and the V and J genes are those of that table, whereas D and trimming came from the DNA. The sample table contains some 86,000 clones; only one count was recorded for approximately 80% of them. The top ten hold less than 25% of the sample.

The germline V gene sets CDR1 to SGHRS and CDR2 to YFSETQ. Including the terminal cysteine and phenylalanine, the CDR3 comprises 16 residues. Only the CDR3 portion is preserved as DNA: 48 bases, with reading frame beginning at the first base. At the junction V is shortened by 2 bases and J by 1 base; bases outside the gene matches: 1. This sample comprised peripheral blood, obtained on day 0 of AZD1222 vaccination. The rearrangement combines TRBV5-1 with TRBJ2-3; the central 13 bases match TRBD2. This sequence was found in an adult in good health. The sequenced DNA is TGCGCCAGCAGCTTAGGACTAGCGGGAGGCACAGATACGCAGTATTTT. This is translated as CASSLGLAGGTDTQYF.